The present T cell receptor (beta chain) was sequenced within a study of cytomegalovirus exposure and HLA in healthy donors. The overall study: An early release of data contained some 80 million unique TCRs, which came from HLA-typed donors.

As concerns this clone: What it binds is not known.

The PCR was carried out with 60 Vbeta primers and 13 Jbeta primers. Only in-frame clones appear in the TCRdb table, and some are missing; sequencing was by immunoSEQ multiplex PCR. The sample lists 150,000 to 200,000 clones; almost 80% were seen once. Overall study findings and caveats: Later analysis showed TCR association rates varying by HLA locus, highest for DRB1 and lowest for HLA-C. In a later analysis, TCR beta V- and J-gene trimming showed a link to a missense DCLRE1C variant. The authors considered a cluster of highly shared sequence variants likely to be a sequencing artifact.

Germline V CDR1 and CDR2: MNHNS, SASEGT. Trimming pared 1 base from V and 3 bases from J, leaving 15 bases between. The CDR3 sequence is 16 residues long. The clonotype originates from a man between 45 and 60 years old in good health and CMV-seropositive. This chain joins TRBV6-1 and TRBJ1-2; tentative D call: TRBD1 (6 bases). The sequenced sample consisted of PBMCs. The CDR3 DNA reads TGTGCCAGCAGTGAAGATTCGGGGGGCCGGTACTATGGCTACACCTTC. This gives the protein CASSEDSGGRYYGYTF.